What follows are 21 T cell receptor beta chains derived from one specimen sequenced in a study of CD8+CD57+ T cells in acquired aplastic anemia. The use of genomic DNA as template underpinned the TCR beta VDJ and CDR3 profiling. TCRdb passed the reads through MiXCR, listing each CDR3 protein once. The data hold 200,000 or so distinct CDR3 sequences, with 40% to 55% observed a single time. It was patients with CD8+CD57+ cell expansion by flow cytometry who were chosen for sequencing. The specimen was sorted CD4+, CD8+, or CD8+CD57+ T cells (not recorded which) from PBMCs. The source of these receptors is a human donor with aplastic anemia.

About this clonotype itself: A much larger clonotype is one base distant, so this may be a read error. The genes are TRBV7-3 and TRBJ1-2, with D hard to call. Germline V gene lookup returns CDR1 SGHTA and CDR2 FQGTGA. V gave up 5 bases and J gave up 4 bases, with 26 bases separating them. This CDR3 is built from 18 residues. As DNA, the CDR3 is TGTGCCAGCAGCCCCGGGCCCGCGGCAGGACCTTCCCTCTATGGCTACACCTTC. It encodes CASSPGPAAGPSLYGYTF.

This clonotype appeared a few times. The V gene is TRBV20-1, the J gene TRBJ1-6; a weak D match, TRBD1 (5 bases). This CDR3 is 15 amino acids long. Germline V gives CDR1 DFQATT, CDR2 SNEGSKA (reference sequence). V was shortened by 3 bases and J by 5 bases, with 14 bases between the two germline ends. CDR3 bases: TGCAGTGCTAGGAGCCCTGCAGGGAATAATTCACCCCTCCACTTT. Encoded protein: CSARSPAGNNSPLHF.

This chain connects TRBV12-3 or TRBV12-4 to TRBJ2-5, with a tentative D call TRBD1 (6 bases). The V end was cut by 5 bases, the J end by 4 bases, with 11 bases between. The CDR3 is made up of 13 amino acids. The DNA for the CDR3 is TGTGCCAGCAGTAACAGGGACCGAGAGACCCAGTACTTC. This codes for CASSNRDRETQYF.

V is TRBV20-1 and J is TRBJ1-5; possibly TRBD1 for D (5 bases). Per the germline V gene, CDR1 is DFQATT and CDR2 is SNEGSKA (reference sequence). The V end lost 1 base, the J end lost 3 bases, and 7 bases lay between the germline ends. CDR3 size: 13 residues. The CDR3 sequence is CSARVGHNQPQHF. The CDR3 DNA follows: TGCAGTGCTAGAGTGGGGCACAATCAGCCCCAGCATTTT.

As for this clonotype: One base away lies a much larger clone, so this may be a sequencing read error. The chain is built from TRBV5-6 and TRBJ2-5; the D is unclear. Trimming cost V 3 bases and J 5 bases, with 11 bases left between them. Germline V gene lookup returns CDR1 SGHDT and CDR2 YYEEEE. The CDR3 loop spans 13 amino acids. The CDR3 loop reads CASSSNDGETQYF. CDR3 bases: TGTGCCAGCAGCTCGAATGACGGCGAGACCCAGTACTTC.

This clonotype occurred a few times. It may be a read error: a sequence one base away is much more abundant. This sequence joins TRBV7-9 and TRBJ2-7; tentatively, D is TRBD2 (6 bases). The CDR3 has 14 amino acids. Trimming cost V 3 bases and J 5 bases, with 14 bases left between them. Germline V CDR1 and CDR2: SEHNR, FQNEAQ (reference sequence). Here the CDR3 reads CASSLGLGRNEQYF. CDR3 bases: TGTGCCAGCAGCTTGGGACTGGGAAGGAACGAGCAGTACTTC.

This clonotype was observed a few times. This CDR3 reads CASSQVDSPLHF. The CDR3 nucleotides read TGTGCCAGCAGCCAAGTTGACTCGCCCCTCCACTTT. The chain has TRBV14 and TRBJ1-6; D call uncertain. This CDR3 has 12 residues. V lost 1 base and J 13 bases, leaving 8 bases between the germline ends. CDR1 and CDR2 (germline): SGHDN, FVKESK.

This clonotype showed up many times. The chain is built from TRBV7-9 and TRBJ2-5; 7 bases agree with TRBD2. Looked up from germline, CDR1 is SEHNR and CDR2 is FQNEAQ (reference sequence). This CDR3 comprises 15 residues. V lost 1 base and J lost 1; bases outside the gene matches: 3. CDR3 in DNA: TGTGCCAGCAGCTTAGGTCTAGCGGTCCAAGAGACCCAGTACTTC. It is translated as CASSLGLAVQETQYF.

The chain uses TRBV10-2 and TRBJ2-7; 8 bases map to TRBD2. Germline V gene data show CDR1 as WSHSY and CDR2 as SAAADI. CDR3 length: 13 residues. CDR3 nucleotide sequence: TGCGCACCCGGGACTAGTGGCGTCCACGAGCAGTACTTC. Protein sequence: CAPGTSGVHEQYF.

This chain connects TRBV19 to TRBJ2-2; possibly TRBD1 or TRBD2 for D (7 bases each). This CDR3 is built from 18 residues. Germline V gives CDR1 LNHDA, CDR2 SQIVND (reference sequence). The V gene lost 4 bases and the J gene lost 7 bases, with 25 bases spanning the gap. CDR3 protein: CASSTPWLGTAGSGELFF. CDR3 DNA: TGTGCCAGTAGTACACCTTGGCTCGGGACAGCGGGGAGCGGGGAGCTGTTTTTT. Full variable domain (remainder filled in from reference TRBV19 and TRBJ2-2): DGGITQSPKYLFRKEGQNVTLSCEQNLNHDAMYWYRQDPGQGLRLIYYSQIVNDFQKGDIAEGYSVSREKKESFPLTVTSAQKNPTAFYLCASSTPWLGTAGSGELFFGEGSRLTVL.

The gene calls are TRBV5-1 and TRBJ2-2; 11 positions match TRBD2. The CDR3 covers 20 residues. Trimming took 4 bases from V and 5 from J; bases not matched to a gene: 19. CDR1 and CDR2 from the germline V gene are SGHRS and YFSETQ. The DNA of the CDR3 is TGCGCCAGCAGCCTACCCCCCGGGACTAGCGGCCGGGGCGGGACCGGGGAGCTGTTTTTT. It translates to CASSLPPGTSGRGGTGELFF.

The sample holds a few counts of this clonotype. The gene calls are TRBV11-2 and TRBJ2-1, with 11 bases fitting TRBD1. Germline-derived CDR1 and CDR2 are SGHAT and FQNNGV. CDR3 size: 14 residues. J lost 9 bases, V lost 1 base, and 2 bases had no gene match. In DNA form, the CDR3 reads TGTGCCAGCAGCTTAGGGGGGACAGGGGGTGAGCAGTTCTTC. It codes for CASSLGGTGGEQFF. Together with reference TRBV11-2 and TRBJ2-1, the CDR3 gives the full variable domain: EAGVAQSPRYKIIEKRQSVAFWCNPISGHATLYWYQQILGQGPKLLIQFQNNGVVDDSQLPKDRFSAERLKGVDSTLKIQPAKLEDSAVYLCASSLGGTGGEQFFGPGTRLTVL.

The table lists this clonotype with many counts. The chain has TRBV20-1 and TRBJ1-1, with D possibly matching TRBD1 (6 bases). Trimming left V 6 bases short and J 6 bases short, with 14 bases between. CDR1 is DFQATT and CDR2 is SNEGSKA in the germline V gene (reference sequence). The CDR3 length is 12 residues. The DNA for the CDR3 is TGCAGTGCCGAAGGGGGGGGTGCTGAAGCTTTCTTT. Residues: CSAEGGGAEAFF.

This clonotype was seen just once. The CDR3 DNA reads as TGTGCCACCAGTGCGGGGGGGGGACGACAGGCCCAGTACTTC. This encodes CATSAGGGRQAQYF. The chain combines TRBV24-1 with TRBJ2-5, with 8 bases that match TRBD2. The CDR3 covers 14 residues. Germline V CDR1 and CDR2: KGHDR, SFDVKD. Trimming at V came to 5 bases and at J to 9 bases, leaving 10 bases not matched to a gene.

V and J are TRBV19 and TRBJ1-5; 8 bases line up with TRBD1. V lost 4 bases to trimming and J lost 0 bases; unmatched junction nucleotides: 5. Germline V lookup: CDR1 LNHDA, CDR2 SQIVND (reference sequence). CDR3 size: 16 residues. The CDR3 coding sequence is TGTGCCAGTAGTAAAAGACAGGGGCCTAGCAATCAGCCCCAGCATTTT. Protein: CASSKRQGPSNQPQHF. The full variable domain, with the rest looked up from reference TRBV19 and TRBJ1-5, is DGGITQSPKYLFRKEGQNVTLSCEQNLNHDAMYWYRQDPGQGLRLIYYSQIVNDFQKGDIAEGYSVSREKKESFPLTVTSAQKNPTAFYLCASSKRQGPSNQPQHFGDGTRLSIL.

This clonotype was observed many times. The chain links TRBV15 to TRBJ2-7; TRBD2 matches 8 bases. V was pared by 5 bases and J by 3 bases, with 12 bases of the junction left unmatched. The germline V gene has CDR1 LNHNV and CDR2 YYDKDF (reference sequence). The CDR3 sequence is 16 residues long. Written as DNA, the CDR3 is TGTGCCACCAGCTCAGTTCCGGGGGGGACACACTACGAGCAGTACTTC. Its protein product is CATSSVPGGTHYEQYF.

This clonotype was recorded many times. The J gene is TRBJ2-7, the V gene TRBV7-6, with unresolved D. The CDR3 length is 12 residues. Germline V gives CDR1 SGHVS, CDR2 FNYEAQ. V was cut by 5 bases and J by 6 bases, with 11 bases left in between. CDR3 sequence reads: CASSPALGEQYF. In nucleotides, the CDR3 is TGTGCCAGCAGCCCGGCTTTGGGCGAGCAGTACTTC.

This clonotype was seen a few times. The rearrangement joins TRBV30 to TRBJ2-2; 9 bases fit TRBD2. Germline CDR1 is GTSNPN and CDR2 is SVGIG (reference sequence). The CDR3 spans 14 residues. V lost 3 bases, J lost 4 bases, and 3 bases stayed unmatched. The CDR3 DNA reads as TGTGCCTGGAGCCGGACTAGCGTCACCGGGGAGCTGTTTTTT. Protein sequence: CAWSRTSVTGELFF.

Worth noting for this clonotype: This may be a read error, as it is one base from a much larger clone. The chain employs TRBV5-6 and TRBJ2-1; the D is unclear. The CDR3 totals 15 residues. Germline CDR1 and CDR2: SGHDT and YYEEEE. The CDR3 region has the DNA TGTGCCAACAGCCCCGTGGCAGGTAGGCACAATGAGCAGTTCTTC. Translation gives CANSPVAGRHNEQFF.

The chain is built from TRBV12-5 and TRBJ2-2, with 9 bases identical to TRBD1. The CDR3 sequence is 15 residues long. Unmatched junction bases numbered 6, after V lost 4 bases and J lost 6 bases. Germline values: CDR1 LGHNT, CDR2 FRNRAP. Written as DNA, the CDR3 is TGTGCTAGTGGTTCGGGACAGGGTTCAGCCGGGGAGCTGTTTTTT. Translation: CASGSGQGSAGELFF.

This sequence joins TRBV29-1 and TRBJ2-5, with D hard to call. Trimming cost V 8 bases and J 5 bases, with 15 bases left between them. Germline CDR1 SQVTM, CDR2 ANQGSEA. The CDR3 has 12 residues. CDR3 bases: TGCAGCTTGGGCACGGGTGTTGAGACCCAGTACTTC. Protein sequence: CSLGTGVETQYF.